Following are 31 T cell receptor beta chains from one sample sequenced in a study of molecular identifiers for immune sequencing clone quantification. MiXCR, run by TCRdb on the PCR reads, gives a single entry per CDR3 protein. The sample has approximately 670,000 distinct CDR3 sequences, just under 20% seen once; the top ten hold under 0.95%. The sample consisted of naive CD8+ T cells from blood, with Jurkat cell RNA spiked in. The sample's subset: FACS-sorted CD8+CD4-CCR7+CD45RA+ naive T cells. The receptors were sampled from a human donor in good health. Some libraries in this study had Jurkat cell RNA spiked in.

Concerning this clonotype: This clone may be a read error of a much larger clone one base away. CDR3 sequence: CASSLGLDRPHEQYF. The CDR3 DNA follows: TGTGCCAGCAGCTTAGGACTAGACAGGCCCCACGAGCAGTACTTC. This chain connects TRBV7-6 to TRBJ2-7; the D gene could be TRBD1 or TRBD2 (6 bases each). Looked up from germline, CDR1 is SGHVS and CDR2 is FNYEAQ. Trimming cost V 1 base and J 5 bases, with 15 bases left between them. The CDR3 covers 15 residues.

This clonotype was detected many times. V is TRBV14 and J is TRBJ2-3; 9 bases line up with TRBD2. Germline trimming cut 4 bases from V and 7 bases from J; bases unmatched to any gene: 24. Looked up from germline, CDR1 is SGHDN and CDR2 is FVKESK. The length of the CDR3 is 20 residues. CDR3 amino acids: CASSPMGLAGRTRHLNTQYF. The DNA of the CDR3 is TGTGCCAGCAGCCCTATGGGGCTAGCGGGGAGGACTCGCCACTTAAATACGCAGTATTTT. The complete variable domain, with remaining parts taken from reference TRBV14 and TRBJ2-3, reads EAGVTQFPSHSVIEKGQTVTLRCDPISGHDNLYWYRRVMGKEIKFLLHFVKESKQDESGMPNNRFLAERTGGTYSTLKVQPAELEDSGVYFCASSPMGLAGRTRHLNTQYFGPGTRLTVL.

This clonotype was observed many times. The chain couples TRBV20-1 to TRBJ1-5, with D possibly matching TRBD1 (5 bases). The V gene's germline CDR1 is DFQATT and CDR2 SNEGSKA (reference sequence). The CDR3 has 16 residues. V lost 5 bases and J lost 0, with 17 bases in between. The CDR3 DNA reads as TGCAGTGCTGCCCCCCGGACAAGCTATAGCAATCAGCCCCAGCATTTT. Its protein product is CSAAPRTSYSNQPQHF.

This clonotype was recorded at least ten times. CDR3 nucleotides: TGCAGTGCTAGGGACCTAGCGGTTACCTACGAGCAGTACTTC. Its protein is CSARDLAVTYEQYF. The V and J genes are TRBV20-1 and TRBJ2-7; TRBD2 agrees at 7 bases. CDR3 length: 14 residues. V shed 3 bases, J shed 2 bases, and the junction held 7 bases outside the gene matches. Per the germline V gene, CDR1 is DFQATT and CDR2 is SNEGSKA (reference sequence).

About this clonotype: A much bigger clone sits one base away, suggesting this may be a read error. The chain combines TRBV7-3 with TRBJ2-7; no clear D. V lost 8 bases, J lost 6 bases, and 23 bases lay in between. The germline gives CDR1 SGHTA, CDR2 FQGTGA. The CDR3 runs 15 residues. DNA of the CDR3: TGTGCCAGCGGCCCCCTGGAAATACAGCCCCTCGAGCAGTACTTC. Translation: CASGPLEIQPLEQYF. Together with reference TRBV7-3 and TRBJ2-7, the CDR3 gives the full variable domain: GAGVSQTPSNKVTEKGKYVELRCDPISGHTALYWYRQSLGQGPEFLIYFQGTGAADDSGLPNDRFFAVRPEGSVSTLKIQRTERGDSAVYLCASGPLEIQPLEQYFGPGTRLTVT.

This clonotype came up many times. This chain connects TRBV6-4 to TRBJ2-3; D is possibly TRBD2 (6 bases). Germline V gene data show CDR1 as MRHNA and CDR2 as SNTAGT. V was pared by 6 bases and J by 7 bases, with 14 bases between. The CDR3 consists of 13 residues. Written as DNA, the CDR3 is TGTGCCAGCAGCTTGGGACTCACCAATACGCAGTATTTT. It specifies CASSLGLTNTQYF.

The table lists this clonotype with a few counts. This may be a read error: a much more frequent sequence differs by one nucleotide. The chain is built from TRBV14 and TRBJ1-1; no firm D call. Between the trimmed V and J ends, which lost 5 bases and 6 bases, there was a span of 16 bases. CDR1 SGHDN and CDR2 FVKESK come from the germline V gene. The CDR3 is 14 amino acids. CDR3 protein: CASSSEAGWSEAFF. In nucleotides, the CDR3 is TGTGCCAGCAGCTCCGAGGCCGGTTGGTCTGAAGCTTTCTTT.

This clonotype was observed many times. The chain employs TRBV5-1 and TRBJ2-1; 7 positions agree with TRBD1. The CDR3 spans 15 residues. V was pared by 4 bases and J by 1 base, with 5 bases of the junction left unmatched. CDR1 is SGHRS and CDR2 is YFSETQ in the germline V gene. CDR3 region: CASSAGTVSYNEQFF. CDR3 nucleotides: TGCGCCAGCAGCGCAGGGACAGTATCCTACAATGAGCAGTTCTTC.

This clonotype was seen ten or more times. The J gene is TRBJ1-1, the V gene TRBV5-6; tentative D call: TRBD1 (6 bases). Germline assignment: CDR1 SGHDT and CDR2 YYEEEE. The CDR3 contains 13 residues. V was pared by 2 bases and J by 4 bases, with 9 bases between. The DNA of the CDR3 is TGTGCCAGCAGCTTCTGGGGGCGCACTGAAGCTTTCTTT. Protein product: CASSFWGRTEAFF.

Note on this clonotype: A much larger clone lies a single base off, so this may be a read error. J is TRBJ1-2 and V is TRBV27; D unresolved. Germline V gives CDR1 MNHEY, CDR2 SMNVEV (reference sequence). The CDR3 runs to 17 residues. V was clipped by 6 bases and J by 3 bases, with 23 bases between them. The DNA for the CDR3 is TGTGCCAGCAGACAAAAACTCAACCCCAAAGAACACTATGGCTACACCTTC. Encoded protein: CASRQKLNPKEHYGYTF.

This clonotype was recorded a few times. The V gene is TRBV7-9, the J gene TRBJ2-7; TRBD1 aligns across 7 bases. With 4 bases clipped from V and 2 bases from J, the junction kept 11 bases outside the gene matches. This CDR3 region has 16 residues. CDR1 and CDR2 (germline): SEHNR, FQNEAQ (reference sequence). The CDR3 region is CASSSRDSTPTYEQYF. The CDR3 bases are TGTGCCAGCAGCTCGAGGGACAGCACTCCAACCTACGAGCAGTACTTC.

In this sample, this clonotype turned up many times. The chain recombines TRBV28 with TRBJ2-7, with a tentative D call TRBD2 (5 bases). Trimming left V 6 bases short and J 5 bases short, with 14 bases between. The CDR3 length is 13 residues. Germline V gene data show CDR1 as MDHEN and CDR2 as SYDVKM. The CDR3 sequence is CASSSGTLDEQYF. CDR3 coding DNA: TGTGCCAGCAGCTCGGGAACTCTCGACGAGCAGTACTTC.

Note on this clonotype: A much more abundant neighbour one base away suggests this may be a read error. The chain couples TRBV20-1 to TRBJ2-7, with TRBD2 identical over 12 bases. The length of the CDR3 is 15 residues. Germline CDR1 DFQATT, CDR2 SNEGSKA (reference sequence). Germline trimming cut 4 bases from V and 2 bases from J; bases unmatched to any gene: 6. The CDR3 DNA reads TGCAGTGCTATGACTAGCGGGAGCAGGACCTACGAGCAGTACTTC. This translates into CSAMTSGSRTYEQYF.

With regard to this clonotype: A much larger clone differs from this one at a single base, so this may be a read error. The rearrangement uses TRBV27 and TRBJ2-1, with TRBD2 identical over 7 bases. The CDR3 spans 21 residues. CDR1 and CDR2 (germline): MNHEY, SMNVEV (reference sequence). The V segment lost 3 bases and the J segment 0 bases; nucleotides outside the gene matches: 20. The CDR3 region has the DNA TGTGCCAGCAGTTTGTACCCCCCGTCATCACCGGGGGGTCTCTCCTACAATGAGCAGTTCTTC. It codes for CASSLYPPSSPGGLSYNEQFF.

This clonotype was observed a few times. The rearrangement links TRBV7-6 to TRBJ1-2; the D gene is possibly TRBD1 (6 bases). Germline V gives CDR1 SGHVS, CDR2 FNYEAQ. This CDR3 region has 16 residues. V was shortened by 5 bases and J by 0 bases, with 16 bases between the two germline ends. The CDR3 is CASSPEVWTANYGYTF. The CDR3 DNA follows: TGTGCCAGCAGCCCGGAGGTCTGGACAGCTAACTATGGCTACACCTTC.

This clonotype showed up many times. As DNA, the CDR3 is TGCGCCAGCAGCTCCGCTGCTGAGCAGTTCTTC. Protein product: CASSSAAEQFF. V is TRBV5-1 and J is TRBJ2-1, with no clear D. The germline V gene has CDR1 SGHRS and CDR2 YFSETQ. The CDR3 extends over 11 amino acids. V shed 3 bases and J shed 9 bases, with 7 bases lying between them.

The table lists this clonotype with many counts. V usage is TRBV5-4 and J usage is TRBJ1-2; D perhaps matches TRBD1 (5 bases). Germline V gene sequence: CDR1 SGHNT, CDR2 YYREEE (reference sequence). V lost 1 base, J lost 4 bases, and 11 bases lay in between. CDR3 length: 14 residues. In DNA form, the CDR3 reads TGTGCCAGCAGCTTGCAGGGCGCAAGCTATGGCTACACCTTC. It codes for CASSLQGASYGYTF.

This clonotype has ten or more counts. The chain recombines TRBV2 with TRBJ1-1; TRBD1 agrees at 10 bases. The CDR3 contains 13 residues. V was clipped by 8 bases and J by 2 bases; unmatched bases: 2. The germline gives CDR1 SNHLY, CDR2 FYNNEI. CDR3 DNA sequence: TGTGCCAGCGGGGACAGGGGAAACACTGAAGCTTTCTTT. Its translation is CASGDRGNTEAFF.

In this sample, this clonotype turned up a few times. The chain recombines TRBV9 with TRBJ2-7; D is unclear. The CDR3 has 15 amino acids. V gave up 0 bases and J gave up 2 bases, with 12 bases separating them. Looked up from germline, CDR1 is SGDLS and CDR2 is YYNGEE. CDR3 in amino acids: CASSVGGAMTYEQYF. In DNA, the CDR3 is TGTGCCAGCAGCGTAGGTGGAGCAATGACCTACGAGCAGTACTTC.

About this clonotype itself: Sequence at one end of the junction differs from germline and may be a read error. This chain connects TRBV9 to TRBJ2-3; 7 nucleotides line up with TRBD1. From germline, CDR1 is SGDLS and CDR2 YYNGEE. The CDR3 runs to 16 residues. The CDR3 spells CASSVGGTASTDTRYF. As DNA, the CDR3 is TGTGCCAGCAGCGTAGGGGGGACAGCTTCCACAGATACGCGGTATTTT.

Comments on this clonotype: This may be a read error, as it is one base from a much larger clone. The rearrangement joins TRBV28 to TRBJ2-3, with 7 positions matching TRBD1. CDR3 length: 15 residues. Germline CDR1 reads MDHEN; CDR2 reads SYDVKM. V lost 4 bases to trimming and J lost 3 bases; unmatched junction nucleotides: 7. The CDR3 DNA sequence: TGTGCCAGCAGTTCCGACAGGGCCCCGACAGATACGCAGTATTTT. It is translated as CASSSDRAPTDTQYF.

This clonotype was seen at least ten times. The chain recombines TRBV7-9 with TRBJ2-3, with 7 nucleotides matching TRBD1. The trim removed 4 bases at V and 2 bases at J, leaving 9 bases unmatched. The CDR3 is made up of 16 amino acids. Germline loops: CDR1 SEHNR, CDR2 FQNEAQ (reference sequence). As DNA, the CDR3 is TGTGCCAGCAGCTCCGCCCAAGACAGGGTCACAGATACGCAGTATTTT. Protein sequence: CASSSAQDRVTDTQYF.

Concerning this clonotype: This may arise from a read error, as a much more abundant clone is one base away. This chain connects TRBV4-1 to TRBJ2-1; TRBD1 matches 8 bases. Germline CDR1 is MGHRA and CDR2 is YSYEKL. CDR3 length: 15 residues. The CDR3 loop reads CASSQRQGSYDEQFF. CDR3 bases: TGCGCCAGCAGCCAGAGACAGGGGTCCTACGATGAGCAGTTCTTC.

This clonotype has ten or more counts. This rearrangement joins TRBV29-1 to TRBJ2-2; 7 nucleotides line up with TRBD1. CDR1 and CDR2 from the germline V gene are SQVTM and ANQGSEA. The CDR3 runs 13 residues. Losses at the gene ends were 6 bases for V and 1 base for J; bases not matched to a gene: 2. The CDR3 region is CSVDRENTGELFF. The CDR3 bases are TGCAGCGTCGACAGGGAGAACACCGGGGAGCTGTTTTTT.

This clonotype was seen at least ten times. This clone may be a read error of a much larger clone one base away. J is TRBJ1-1 and V is TRBV2; no firm D call. Germline CDR1 and CDR2: SNHLY and FYNNEI. The CDR3 length is 12 residues. V was trimmed by 1 base and J by 3 bases, leaving 3 bases between them. The CDR3 bases are TGTGCCAGCAGTGAAGGGGACACTGAAGCTTTCTTT. Translated, it gives CASSEGDTEAFF.

Concerning this clonotype itself: This may stem from a read error, because a much larger clone lies one nucleotide away. The chain uses TRBV23-1 and TRBJ1-1; D gene unclear. TRBV23-1 falls under the ORF class, with uncertain function. V lost 6 bases and J lost 6, with 8 bases in between. The CDR3 has 11 residues. The CDR3 coding sequence is TGCGCCAGCAGCATGGAGGCTGAAGCTTTCTTT. Its protein product is CASSMEAEAFF.

This clonotype was counted a few times. The chain couples TRBV3-1 to TRBJ2-5, with 13 bases that match TRBD2. CDR3 size: 15 residues. V lost 8 bases to trimming and J lost 2 bases; unmatched junction nucleotides: 5. Per germline, CDR1 LGHDT and CDR2 YNNKEL (reference sequence). The CDR3 here is CASGGLAGAQETQYF. The CDR3, as DNA: TGTGCCAGCGGTGGACTAGCGGGGGCTCAAGAGACCCAGTACTTC.

This clonotype was seen repeatedly, ten times or more. The genes are TRBV19 and TRBJ2-7; the D gene is possibly TRBD1 (5 bases). V was pared by 3 bases and J by 0 bases, with 9 bases between. Germline CDR1 is LNHDA and CDR2 is SQIVND (reference sequence). The CDR3 extends over 14 amino acids. DNA for the CDR3: TGTGCCAGTAGTATGCAGGGCAGCTCCTACGAGCAGTACTTC. It translates to CASSMQGSSYEQYF.

In its sample, this clonotype was seen many times. J is TRBJ2-1 and V is TRBV7-8; D may match TRBD1 or TRBD2 (5 bases each). CDR3 size: 15 residues. The V and J ends lost 3 bases and 6 bases respectively, with 15 bases between them. CDR1 SGHVS and CDR2 FQNEAQ come from the germline V gene. The CDR3 nucleotides read TGTGCCAGCAGCTTTTGGGACGACAGTTTCAATGAGCAGTTCTTC. This gives the protein CASSFWDDSFNEQFF.

This clonotype came up many times. V gene TRBV10-2 combines with J gene TRBJ2-7; D is unclear. Deletions cut 3 bases from V and 1 base from J, with 7 bases between. From germline, CDR1 is WSHSY and CDR2 SAAADI. The CDR3 consists of 13 residues. The CDR3 reads CASSDSPSYEQYF. In nucleotides, the CDR3 is TGCGCCAGCAGTGACAGCCCTTCCTACGAGCAGTACTTC.

Concerning this clonotype: Since a much larger clone is just one base distant, this may be a read error. V and J are TRBV15 and TRBJ1-1; tentative D call: TRBD1 (5 bases). Germline V gene data show CDR1 as LNHNV and CDR2 as YYDKDF (reference sequence). CDR3 length equals 18 residues. CDR3 DNA sequence: TGTGCCACCGGCAGGTATCAGGGCTCCGAGTGGAAGAACACTGAAGCTTTCTTT. Amino acid sequence: CATGRYQGSEWKNTEAFF.